One sample yielded the 32 T cell receptor beta chains listed below, sequenced in a study of T cell repertoires in cytomegalovirus infection. MiXCR, run by TCRdb on the reads, gives a single entry per CDR3 protein. The data hold 600,000 to 700,000 distinct CDR3 sequences, with around 30% observed a single time. Their recognized antigens are unknown. The starting material was cultured PBMCs, obtained from culture after CMV antigen stimulation. The receptor source for this set is a human donor in good health (CMV status not recorded). Some clones in this sample may be carry-over from other donors' samples.

This clonotype was picked up a small number of times. At one end the junction does not follow the germline gene, possibly because of a read error. This chain joins TRBV5-3 and TRBJ1-1; D is undetermined. TRBV5-3 is marked as an open reading frame, function uncertain. The CDR3 is 13 residues long. Written as DNA, the CDR3 is TGTGCCAGCAGCTTGGAGGCGGTCAGTGAAGCTTTCTTT. It translates to CASSLEAVSEAFF.

The V and J genes are TRBV27 and TRBJ2-2; TRBD2 agrees at 8 bases. Germline V lookup: CDR1 MNHEY, CDR2 SMNVEV (reference sequence). The CDR3 contains 16 residues. V was clipped by 2 bases and J by 6 bases; unmatched bases: 8. The CDR3 DNA reads as TGTGCCAGCAGTTTACTCCGGGGGGGCGGGTCCGGGGAGCTGTTTTTT. As protein: CASSLLRGGGSGELFF.

V gene TRBV2 combines with J gene TRBJ2-3; perhaps TRBD1 as D (7 bases). Per germline, CDR1 SNHLY and CDR2 FYNNEI. V was trimmed by 7 bases and J by 0 bases, leaving 20 bases between them. The CDR3 loop spans 17 amino acids. The CDR3 loop reads CASTGEDDRESTDTQYF. Here the CDR3 DNA reads TGTGCCAGCACCGGGGAGGACGACAGGGAGAGCACAGATACGCAGTATTTT.

The chain couples TRBV7-2 to TRBJ2-5; TRBD2 matches at 7 bases. The germline gives CDR1 SGHTA, CDR2 FQGNSA. The CDR3 is 16 residues long. V dropped 0 bases and J dropped 1; count of bases not matched to a gene: 5. CDR3 sequence (DNA): TGTGCCAGCAGCTTAGCTTATAGCGGGCCCCAAGAGACCCAGTACTTC. Its protein product is CASSLAYSGPQETQYF.

This clonotype came up a few times. The CDR3 nucleotides are TGCAGCGTACAGGGGCCACTTGGCCGATATGGCTACACCTTC. Amino acids: CSVQGPLGRYGYTF. The chain has TRBV29-1 and TRBJ1-2; TRBD1 agrees at 7 bases. The V gene end was trimmed by 6 bases and the J gene end by 5 bases; junction bases not matched to a gene: 12. The CDR3 is made up of 14 amino acids. Germline lookup yields CDR1 SQVTM and CDR2 ANQGSEA.

This clonotype was seen a handful of times. The chain employs TRBV7-8 and TRBJ1-2, with D unresolved. Germline V lookup: CDR1 SGHVS, CDR2 FQNEAQ. The CDR3 is made up of 12 amino acids. V lost 8 bases and J lost 6, with 13 bases in between. For the CDR3, the DNA is TGTGCCAGCGGCGGGGATGTAGATGGCTACACCTTC. Translating gives CASGGDVDGYTF.

This clonotype has at least ten counts. V usage is TRBV7-8 and J usage is TRBJ2-3; 10 bases match TRBD2. This CDR3 has 18 amino acids. The V gene's germline CDR1 is SGHVS and CDR2 FQNEAQ. V shed 2 bases and J 10 bases; nucleotides not matched to a gene: 18. CDR3 region: CASSLFSPTSGALSAQYF. CDR3 nucleotide sequence: TGTGCCAGCAGCTTATTTTCCCCAACTAGCGGGGCACTTTCCGCGCAGTATTTT.

In its sample, this clonotype was seen a few times. This chain connects TRBV15 to TRBJ2-7; tentatively, D is TRBD1 (6 bases). V dropped 1 base and J dropped 2 bases, with 15 bases sitting between them. The CDR3 has 16 amino acids. Germline V gene data show CDR1 as LNHNV and CDR2 as YYDKDF (reference sequence). CDR3 bases: TGTGCCACCAGCAGAGCCAGGGACACCCTGGCCTACGAGCAGTACTTC. The encoded protein is CATSRARDTLAYEQYF.

The J gene is TRBJ2-1, the V gene TRBV12-3 or TRBV12-4; TRBD2 aligns across 8 bases. With V trimmed by 6 bases and J by 2 bases, 6 bases remained unmatched. The CDR3 covers 15 residues. CDR3 in amino acids: CASSRSGSAYNEQFF. The CDR3 bases are TGTGCCAGCAGCCGGAGCGGGAGCGCCTACAATGAGCAGTTCTTC.

This clonotype showed up many times. The genes are TRBV7-8 and TRBJ1-4; possible D gene TRBD1, 6 bases. The CDR3 extends over 14 amino acids. CDR1 SGHVS and CDR2 FQNEAQ come from the germline V gene. V was clipped by 4 bases and J by 7 bases, with 13 bases between them. The CDR3 loop reads CASSWGHQLEKLFF. The CDR3 DNA follows: TGTGCCAGCAGCTGGGGACACCAACTTGAAAAACTGTTTTTT.

This sequence joins TRBV20-1 and TRBJ2-1; 11 nucleotides match TRBD2. Germline assignment: CDR1 DFQATT and CDR2 SNEGSKA (reference sequence). With 5 bases clipped from V and 3 bases from J, the junction kept 6 bases outside the gene matches. CDR3 length: 15 amino acids. CDR3 residues: CSASLGLAGYNEQFF. The CDR3 nucleotides are TGCAGTGCTTCATTAGGACTAGCGGGCTACAATGAGCAGTTCTTC.

The genes are TRBV30 and TRBJ1-2; D gene ambiguous. CDR1 GTSNPN and CDR2 SVGIG come from the germline V gene (reference sequence). The CDR3 has 13 residues. V gave up 3 bases and J gave up 4 bases, with 12 bases separating them. The CDR3 sequence is CAWSRRVIYGYTF. CDR3 nucleotides: TGTGCCTGGAGCCGGAGGGTTATCTATGGCTACACCTTC.

The chain is built from TRBV28 and TRBJ2-5; 9 nucleotides agree with TRBD1. This CDR3 comprises 15 residues. Germline V lookup: CDR1 MDHEN, CDR2 SYDVKM. Trimming removed 10 bases from V and 2 bases from J; junction bases left unmatched: 11. This CDR3 is CATQDPGTGQETQYF. The CDR3 region has the DNA TGTGCCACCCAGGACCCCGGGACAGGGCAAGAGACCCAGTACTTC.

The rearrangement joins TRBV12-3 or TRBV12-4 to TRBJ1-2; D is unclear. This CDR3 comprises 14 residues. The ends were cut back, 7 bases at V and 8 bases at J, with 20 bases in the middle. The CDR3 DNA reads TGTGCCAGCACGTCCCTTCGTGGCATACAGGGCTACACCTTC. Translated: CASTSLRGIQGYTF.

This chain joins TRBV7-2 and TRBJ2-1; D is unclear. CDR1 SGHTA and CDR2 FQGNSA come from the germline V gene. Trimming removed 2 bases at V and 2 bases at J, with 13 bases between. This CDR3 comprises 16 residues. The CDR3 sequence: CASSLTSATAYNEQFF. As DNA, the CDR3 is TGTGCCAGCAGCTTAACCAGCGCCACGGCCTACAATGAGCAGTTCTTC.

This clonotype was detected only a few times. J is TRBJ2-3 and V is TRBV5-1, with D perhaps being TRBD1 or TRBD2 (5 bases each). The V and J ends lost 4 bases and 1 base respectively, with 13 bases between them. Germline-derived CDR1 and CDR2 are SGHRS and YFSETQ. This CDR3 is 15 amino acids long. This CDR3 is CASSPRDGGTDTQYF. The CDR3, as DNA: TGCGCCAGCAGCCCCCGGGACGGAGGCACAGATACGCAGTATTTT.

This clonotype was observed a handful of times. The CDR3, as DNA: TGTGCCAGCAGCCTGGCCCTAGCGGGCGGTGAGACCCAGTACTTC. Translated: CASSLALAGGETQYF. The chain employs TRBV7-2 and TRBJ2-5, with TRBD2 identical over 8 bases. Germline CDR1 SGHTA, CDR2 FQGNSA. The V gene end was trimmed by 5 bases and the J gene end by 5 bases; junction bases not matched to a gene: 10. This CDR3 has 15 amino acids. Supplemented by reference TRBV7-2 and TRBJ2-5, the full variable domain reads GAGVSQSPSNKVTEKGKDVELRCDPISGHTALYWYRQSLGQGLEFLIYFQGNSAPDKSGLPSDRFSAERTGGSVSTLTIQRTQQEDSAVYLCASSLALAGGETQYFGPGTRLLVL.

There are a few counts of this clonotype. This sequence joins TRBV7-9 and TRBJ2-7; perhaps TRBD1 as D (6 bases). Looked up from germline, CDR1 is SEHNR and CDR2 is FQNEAQ (reference sequence). The CDR3 runs 18 residues. V gave up 1 base and J gave up 0 bases, with 19 bases separating them. The DNA of the CDR3 is TGTGCCAGCAGCTTAGTTTTGAGGCCCGGGACATACTCCTACGAGCAGTACTTC. This sequence encodes CASSLVLRPGTYSYEQYF.

The rearrangement links TRBV20-1 to TRBJ2-3; 8 bases are shared with TRBD2. This CDR3 is built from 15 residues. The V segment lost 0 bases and the J segment 2 bases; nucleotides outside the gene matches: 4. Germline V CDR1 and CDR2: DFQATT, SNEGSKA (reference sequence). CDR3 amino acids: CSARDLSGDTDTQYF. Written as DNA, the CDR3 is TGCAGTGCTAGAGATCTTAGCGGGGACACAGATACGCAGTATTTT.

Ten or more counts support this clonotype. The chain joins TRBV10-3 to TRBJ2-5, with D tentatively TRBD2 (5 bases). Trimming shortened V by 2 bases and J by 5 bases, and 9 bases separated the two germline ends. The length of the CDR3 is 13 residues. Germline-derived CDR1 and CDR2 are ENHRY and SYGVKD. The CDR3 bases are TGTGCCATCAGTGAGACCCGAGGGGAGACCCAGTACTTC. Residues: CAISETRGETQYF.

This clonotype showed up just a few times. V is TRBV30 and J is TRBJ2-3; 7 bases map to TRBD2. The CDR3 runs to 17 residues. V dropped 8 bases and J dropped 1; count of bases not matched to a gene: 18. Looked up from germline, CDR1 is GTSNPN and CDR2 is SVGIG (reference sequence). CDR3 DNA sequence: TGTGCCGGGATTAAGCTGGGAGGGTGGTACGGCACAGATACGCAGTATTTT. It translates to CAGIKLGGWYGTDTQYF.

On this clonotype: Mismatch with germline at one junction end may stem from a read error. The chain is built from TRBV19 and TRBJ2-1; TRBD2 is a possible D gene (7 bases). This CDR3 contains 13 residues. Germline-derived CDR1 and CDR2 are LNHDA and SQIVND (reference sequence). The CDR3 protein is CASSSLEGGFWVF. CDR3 bases: TGTGCCAGTAGTAGTTTGGAGGGGGGGTTCTGGGTCTTC. Based on the CDR3 plus reference TRBV19 and TRBJ2-1, the full variable domain is DGGITQSPKYLFRKEGQNVTLSCEQNLNHDAMYWYRQDPGQGLRLIYYSQIVNDFQKGDIAEGYSVSREKKESFPLTVTSAQKNPTAFYLCASSSLEGGFWVFGPGTRLTVL.

V is TRBV4-1 and J is TRBJ2-1; TRBD2 agrees at 12 bases. Per germline, CDR1 MGHRA and CDR2 YSYEKL. This CDR3 spans 15 amino acids. V lost 4 bases and J lost 5; bases outside the gene matches: 3. The CDR3 DNA sequence: TGCGCCAGCAGCCTACTAGCGGGGGGTGACAATGAGCAGTTCTTC. This gives the protein CASSLLAGGDNEQFF.

This clonotype was observed a few times. The chain couples TRBV6-1 to TRBJ2-2; TRBD1 matches 7 bases. V lost 7 bases, J lost 2 bases, and 10 bases stayed unmatched. The CDR3 sequence is 16 residues long. The V gene's germline CDR1 is MNHNS and CDR2 SASEGT. The CDR3 sequence is CASKLIGTANTGELFF. The CDR3 DNA sequence: TGTGCCAGCAAACTCATCGGGACAGCAAACACCGGGGAGCTGTTTTTT.

Only one count was recorded for this clonotype. The genes are TRBV2 and TRBJ1-5; D gene ambiguous. The CDR3 sequence is 16 residues long. Germline CDR1 SNHLY, CDR2 FYNNEI. Trimming left V 1 base short and J 4 bases short, with 14 bases between. The CDR3 bases are TGTGCCAGCAGTGAAGGACAAAGATCCCCTAATCAGCCCCAGCATTTT. It translates to CASSEGQRSPNQPQHF.

A few counts support this clonotype. The chain uses TRBV19 and TRBJ2-3; D gene unclear. V lost 3 bases to trimming and J lost 3 bases, with 7 bases between them. This CDR3 contains 13 residues. Germline CDR1 and CDR2: LNHDA and SQIVND (reference sequence). This CDR3 reads CASSMRQTDTQYF. The CDR3 DNA sequence: TGTGCCAGTAGTATGCGGCAGACAGATACGCAGTATTTT.

This chain connects TRBV20-1 to TRBJ1-1; 11 nucleotides align to TRBD1. CDR3 size: 14 residues. Germline loops: CDR1 DFQATT, CDR2 SNEGSKA (reference sequence). This CDR3 is CKQDRGRGSTEAFF. CDR3 nucleotides: TGCAAACAGGACAGGGGGCGCGGGTCCACTGAAGCTTTCTTT.

This clonotype was seen a few times. The J gene is TRBJ1-1, the V gene TRBV7-9, with 9 positions matching TRBD1. The germline V gene has CDR1 SEHNR and CDR2 FQNEAQ (reference sequence). Unmatched junction bases numbered 6, after V lost 3 bases and J lost 10 bases. This CDR3 comprises 13 residues. The CDR3 region has the DNA TGTGCCAGCAGCTTGCCCCCGGGACAGGGAGCTTTCTTT. It translates to CASSLPPGQGAFF.

The rearrangement links TRBV5-1 to TRBJ2-1; D is perhaps TRBD2 (5 bases). Trimming left V 3 bases short and J 0 bases short, with 13 bases between. Per the germline V gene, CDR1 is SGHRS and CDR2 is YFSETQ. CDR3 length: 16 amino acids. CDR3 nucleotides: TGCGCCAGCAGCTCCCGGACTCCGAGCTCCTACAATGAGCAGTTCTTC. Amino acids: CASSSRTPSSYNEQFF. The variable domain in full, completed from reference TRBV5-1 and TRBJ2-1, reads KAGVTQTPRYLIKTRGQQVTLSCSPISGHRSVSWYQQTPGQGLQFLFEYFSETQRNKGNFPGRFSGRQFSNSRSEMNVSTLELGDSALYLCASSSRTPSSYNEQFFGPGTRLTVL.

The chain uses TRBV20-1 and TRBJ1-4, with D possibly being TRBD1 (6 bases). The germline V gene has CDR1 DFQATT and CDR2 SNEGSKA (reference sequence). V lost 2 bases, J lost 5 bases, and 12 bases lay in between. This CDR3 is 14 amino acids long. CDR3 loop: CSARTQGINEKLFF. CDR3 nucleotide sequence: TGCAGTGCTAGAACCCAGGGGATAAATGAAAAACTGTTTTTT.

This clonotype was recorded at least ten times. V gene TRBV7-2 combines with J gene TRBJ2-1; either TRBD1 or TRBD2 may supply D (6 bases each). Trimming stripped 2 bases from V and 6 bases from J, with 14 bases between. Germline CDR1 SGHTA, CDR2 FQGNSA. CDR3 length: 15 residues. Here the CDR3 DNA reads TGTGCCAGCAGCTTAAGGAGGGGGGCCCTCAATGAGCAGTTCTTC. Protein product: CASSLRRGALNEQFF.

This clonotype was observed a few times. The chain has TRBV4-3 and TRBJ1-4; D remains ambiguous. The CDR3 covers 14 residues. V lost 2 bases, J lost 5 bases, and 9 bases lay in between. Per the germline V gene, CDR1 is LGHNA and CDR2 is YSLEER. This chain's CDR3 is CASSQWQGNEKLFF. In DNA, the CDR3 is TGCGCCAGCAGCCAATGGCAAGGGAATGAAAAACTGTTTTTT.